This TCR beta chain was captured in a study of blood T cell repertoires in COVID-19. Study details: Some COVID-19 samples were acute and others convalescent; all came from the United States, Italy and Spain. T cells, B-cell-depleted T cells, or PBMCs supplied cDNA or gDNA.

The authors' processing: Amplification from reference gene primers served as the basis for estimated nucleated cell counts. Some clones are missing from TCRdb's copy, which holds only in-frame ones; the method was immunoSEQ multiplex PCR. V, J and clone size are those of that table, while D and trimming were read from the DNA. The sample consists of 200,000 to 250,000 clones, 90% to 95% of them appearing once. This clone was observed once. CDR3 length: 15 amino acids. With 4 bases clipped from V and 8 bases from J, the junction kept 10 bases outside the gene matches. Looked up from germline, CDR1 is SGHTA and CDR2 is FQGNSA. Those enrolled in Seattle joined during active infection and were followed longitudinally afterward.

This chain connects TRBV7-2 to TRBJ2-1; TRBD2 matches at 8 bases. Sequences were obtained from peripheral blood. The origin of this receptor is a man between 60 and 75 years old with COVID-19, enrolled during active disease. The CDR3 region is CASSSEGLGGDEQFF. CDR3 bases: TGTGCCAGCAGCTCCGAGGGACTAGGTGGAGATGAGCAGTTCTTC.